This T cell receptor beta chain was recovered during a study of blood T cell repertoires in COVID-19. Produced via immunoSEQ multiplex PCR; TCRdb's table is partial and in-frame only. The table lists some 200,000 clones, around 81% of them singletons. Material: PBMCs or T cells enriched from blood (not recorded which). This sequence originates from a woman in her fifties or sixties with acute COVID-19.

The CDR3 nucleotides are TGTGCCAGCAGTTTCACCGACCGCAGGGCTACTGAAGCTTTCTTT. Translation: CASSFTDRRATEAFF. The gene calls are TRBV28 and TRBJ1-1, with TRBD1 as a possible D gene (5 bases). V was shortened by 3 bases and J by 5 bases, with 16 bases between the two germline ends. The CDR3 totals 15 residues. CDR1 and CDR2 (germline): MDHEN, SYDVKM. Complete variable domain (other parts from reference TRBV28 and TRBJ1-1): DVKVTQSSRYLVKRTGEKVFLECVQDMDHENMFWYRQDPGLGLRLIYFSYDVKMKEKGDIPEGYSVSREKKERFSLILESASTNQTSMYLCASSFTDRRATEAFFGQGTRLTVV.